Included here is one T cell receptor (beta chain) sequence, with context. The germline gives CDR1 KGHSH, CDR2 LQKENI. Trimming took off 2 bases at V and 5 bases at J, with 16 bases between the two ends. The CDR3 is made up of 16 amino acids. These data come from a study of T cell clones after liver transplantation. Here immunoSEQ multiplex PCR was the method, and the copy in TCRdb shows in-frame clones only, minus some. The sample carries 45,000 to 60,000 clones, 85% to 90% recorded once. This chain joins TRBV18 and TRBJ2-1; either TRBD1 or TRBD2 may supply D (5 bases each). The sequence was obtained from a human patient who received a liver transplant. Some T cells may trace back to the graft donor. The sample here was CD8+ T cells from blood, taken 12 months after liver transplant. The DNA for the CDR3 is TGTGCCAGCTCACCAAACTGGGGGAGTACGCACAATGAGCAGTTCTTC. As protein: CASSPNWGSTHNEQFF.